These T cell receptor beta chains were read from a single sample in a study of CD8+ T cells in alopecia areata. The data were produced by immunoSEQ multiplex PCR, yet TCRdb's version contains in-frame clones alone and is incomplete. The data contain fewer than 250,000 clones, about 53% of them seen just once; the ten biggest clones take up 0.45%. The material was CD4+ T cells sorted from blood, obtained at week 0. Receptor source: a human donor with alopecia areata. CDR3s include the opening cysteine and the closing phenylalanine or tryptophan. Fields, in order: V gene, clone size, D gene, J gene, CDR3 protein, CDR3 DNA. D genes are given only for firm matches. The size entry is marked missing in some rows and otherwise reads once, few, many or a size class.

V gene: TRBV30
clone size: .
D gene: .
J gene: TRBJ2-7
CDR3 protein: CAWSGQPYEQYF
CDR3 DNA: TGTGCCTGGAGTGGACAACCCTACGAGCAGTACTTC

V gene: TRBV27
clone size: .
D gene: .
J gene: TRBJ1-5
CDR3 protein: CASSLRQGNQPQHF
CDR3 DNA: TGTGCCAGCAGTTTACGTCAGGGCAATCAGCCCCAGCATTTT

V gene: TRBV30
clone size: .
D gene: TRBD1
J gene: TRBJ2-7
CDR3 protein: CAYNRGIRYEQYF
CDR3 DNA: TGTGCCTATAACAGGGGGATACGCTACGAGCAGTACTTC

V gene: TRBV6-1
clone size: .
D gene: TRBD1
J gene: TRBJ1-5
CDR3 protein: CASSEAGTGSNQPQHF
CDR3 DNA: TGTGCCAGCAGTGAAGCTGGGACAGGTAGCAATCAGCCCCAGCATTTT

V gene: TRBV9
clone size: .
D gene: TRBD2
J gene: TRBJ2-7
CDR3 protein: CASSVESGGSDEQYF
CDR3 DNA: TGTGCCAGCAGCGTAGAGAGCGGGGGATCTGACGAGCAGTACTTC

V gene: TRBV15
clone size: few
D gene: .
J gene: TRBJ2-3
CDR3 protein: CATSSGDTMSTDTQYF
CDR3 DNA: TGTGCCACCAGCAGTGGGGACACAATGAGCACAGATACGCAGTATTTT

V gene: TRBV7-7
clone size: .
D gene: TRBD2
J gene: TRBJ2-2
CDR3 protein: CASSPGLAENTGELFF
CDR3 DNA: TGTGCCAGCAGCCCGGGACTAGCAGAGAACACCGGGGAGCTGTTTTTT

V gene: TRBV5-4
clone size: .
D gene: TRBD2
J gene: TRBJ2-1
CDR3 protein: CASSLWGGNEQFF
CDR3 DNA: TGTGCCAGCAGCTTGTGGGGGGGCAATGAGCAGTTCTTC

V gene: TRBV29-1
clone size: few
D gene: .
J gene: TRBJ2-5
CDR3 protein: CSVEQGSGGTQYF
CDR3 DNA: TGCAGCGTTGAACAGGGATCTGGGGGGACCCAGTACTTC

V gene: TRBV7-2
clone size: .
D gene: TRBD1
J gene: TRBJ1-1
CDR3 protein: CASSLNRGYTEAFF
CDR3 DNA: TGTGCCAGCAGCTTAAACAGGGGGTACACTGAAGCTTTCTTT

V gene: TRBV11-2
clone size: .
D gene: .
J gene: TRBJ1-2
CDR3 protein: CASSLGRIGRDYGYTF
CDR3 DNA: TGTGCCAGCAGCTTAGGCCGGATTGGGCGGGACTATGGCTACACCTTC

V gene: TRBV5-1
clone size: once
D gene: .
J gene: TRBJ2-3
CDR3 protein: CASSLAVGGDTQYF
CDR3 DNA: TGCGCCAGCAGCTTGGCTGTCGGGGGCGATACGCAGTATTTT

V gene: TRBV4-1
clone size: .
D gene: TRBD1
J gene: TRBJ1-1
CDR3 protein: CASSQGRGQLNTEAFF
CDR3 DNA: TGCGCCAGCAGCCAAGGGCGGGGACAGCTGAACACTGAAGCTTTCTTT

V gene: TRBV11-2
clone size: .
D gene: .
J gene: TRBJ1-1
CDR3 protein: CASSFWGSGTEAFF
CDR3 DNA: TGTGCCAGCAGCTTTTGGGGTTCGGGCACTGAAGCTTTCTTT

V gene: TRBV30
clone size: once
D gene: .
J gene: TRBJ2-1
CDR3 protein: CALKRYEGFGDEQFF
CDR3 DNA: TGTGCCCTGAAGCGGTACGAGGGGTTTGGGGATGAGCAGTTCTTC

V gene: TRBV4-1
clone size: .
D gene: .
J gene: TRBJ1-1
CDR3 protein: CASSQGWVGDTEAFF
CDR3 DNA: TGCGCCAGCAGCCAAGGATGGGTAGGTGACACTGAAGCTTTCTTT

V gene: TRBV9
clone size: .
D gene: TRBD1
J gene: TRBJ1-1
CDR3 protein: CASSVTGTENTEAFF
CDR3 DNA: TGTGCCAGCAGCGTTACCGGGACAGAGAACACTGAAGCTTTCTTT

V gene: TRBV5-4
clone size: .
D gene: .
J gene: TRBJ2-5
CDR3 protein: CASSPMERNQETQYF
CDR3 DNA: TGTGCCAGCAGCCCAATGGAGCGGAACCAAGAGACCCAGTACTTC

V gene: TRBV30
clone size: .
D gene: .
J gene: TRBJ2-7
CDR3 protein: CAWSVWPMSSYEQYF
CDR3 DNA: TGTGCCTGGAGTGTATGGCCGATGAGCTCCTACGAGCAGTACTTC

V gene: TRBV29-1
clone size: .
D gene: TRBD1
J gene: TRBJ1-1
CDR3 protein: CSAGQGRVLGLNTEAFF
CDR3 DNA: TGCAGCGCCGGACAGGGGAGGGTGTTGGGCCTGAACACTGAAGCTTTCTTT

V gene: TRBV30
clone size: .
D gene: TRBD1
J gene: TRBJ2-1
CDR3 protein: CAGTGTGSPNEQFF
CDR3 DNA: TGTGCCGGCACCGGGACAGGGAGCCCGAATGAGCAGTTCTTC

V gene: TRBV18
clone size: .
D gene: .
J gene: TRBJ2-1
CDR3 protein: CASSLVANEQFF
CDR3 DNA: TGTGCCAGCTCACTCGTGGCCAATGAGCAGTTCTTC

V gene: TRBV30
clone size: .
D gene: .
J gene: TRBJ2-3
CDR3 protein: CAWSSNTDTQYF
CDR3 DNA: TGTGCCTGGAGTTCGAACACAGATACGCAGTATTTT

V gene: TRBV6-6
clone size: .
D gene: .
J gene: TRBJ2-7
CDR3 protein: CASTPGRYEQYF
CDR3 DNA: TGTGCCAGCACCCCGGGCCGCTACGAGCAGTACTTC

V gene: TRBV30
clone size: few
D gene: TRBD1
J gene: TRBJ1-4
CDR3 protein: CASTPGQNEKLFF
CDR3 DNA: TGTGCCTCAACCCCGGGACAGAACGAAAAACTGTTTTTT